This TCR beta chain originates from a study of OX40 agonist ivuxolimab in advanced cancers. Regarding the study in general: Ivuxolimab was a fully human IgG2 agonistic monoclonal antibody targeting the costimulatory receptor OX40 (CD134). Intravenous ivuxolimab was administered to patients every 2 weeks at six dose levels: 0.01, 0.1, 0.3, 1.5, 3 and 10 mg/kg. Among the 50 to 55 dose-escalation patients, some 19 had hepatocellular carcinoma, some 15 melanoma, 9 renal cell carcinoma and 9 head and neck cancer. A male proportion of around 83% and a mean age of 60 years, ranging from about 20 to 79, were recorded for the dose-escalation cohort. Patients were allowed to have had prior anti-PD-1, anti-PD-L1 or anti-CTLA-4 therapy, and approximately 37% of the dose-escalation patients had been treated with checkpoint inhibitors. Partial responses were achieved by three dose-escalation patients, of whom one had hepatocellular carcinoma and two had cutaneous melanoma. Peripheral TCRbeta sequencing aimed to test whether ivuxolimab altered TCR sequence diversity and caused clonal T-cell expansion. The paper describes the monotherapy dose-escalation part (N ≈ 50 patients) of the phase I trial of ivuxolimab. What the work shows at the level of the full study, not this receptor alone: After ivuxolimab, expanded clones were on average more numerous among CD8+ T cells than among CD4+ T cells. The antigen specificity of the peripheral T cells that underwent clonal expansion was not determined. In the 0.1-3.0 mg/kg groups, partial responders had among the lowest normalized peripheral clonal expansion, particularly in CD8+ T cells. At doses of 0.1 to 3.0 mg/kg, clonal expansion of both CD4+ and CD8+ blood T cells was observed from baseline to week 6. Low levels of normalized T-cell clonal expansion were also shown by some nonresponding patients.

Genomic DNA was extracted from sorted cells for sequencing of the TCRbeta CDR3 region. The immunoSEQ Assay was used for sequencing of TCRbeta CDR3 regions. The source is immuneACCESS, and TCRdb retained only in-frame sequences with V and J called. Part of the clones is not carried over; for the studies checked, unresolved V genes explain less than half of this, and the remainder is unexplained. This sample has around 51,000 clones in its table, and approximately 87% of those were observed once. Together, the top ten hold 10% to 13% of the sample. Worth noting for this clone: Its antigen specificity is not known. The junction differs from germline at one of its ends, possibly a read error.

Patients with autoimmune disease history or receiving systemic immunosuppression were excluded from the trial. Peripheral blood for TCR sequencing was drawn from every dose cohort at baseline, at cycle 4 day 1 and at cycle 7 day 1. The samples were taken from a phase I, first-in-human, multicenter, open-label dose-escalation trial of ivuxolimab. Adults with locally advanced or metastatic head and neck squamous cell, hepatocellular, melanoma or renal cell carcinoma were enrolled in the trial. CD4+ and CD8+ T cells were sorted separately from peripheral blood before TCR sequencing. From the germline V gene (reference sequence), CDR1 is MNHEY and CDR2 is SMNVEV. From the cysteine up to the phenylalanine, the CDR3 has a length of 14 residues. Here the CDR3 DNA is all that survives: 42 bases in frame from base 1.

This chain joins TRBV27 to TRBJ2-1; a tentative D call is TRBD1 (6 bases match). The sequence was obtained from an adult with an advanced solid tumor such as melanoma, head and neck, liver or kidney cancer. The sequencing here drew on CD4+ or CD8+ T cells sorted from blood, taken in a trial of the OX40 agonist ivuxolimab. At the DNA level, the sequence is TGTGCCAGCAGTTTATGGGGTGGGGACAATAAGCAGTTCTTC. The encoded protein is CASSLWGGDNKQFF.